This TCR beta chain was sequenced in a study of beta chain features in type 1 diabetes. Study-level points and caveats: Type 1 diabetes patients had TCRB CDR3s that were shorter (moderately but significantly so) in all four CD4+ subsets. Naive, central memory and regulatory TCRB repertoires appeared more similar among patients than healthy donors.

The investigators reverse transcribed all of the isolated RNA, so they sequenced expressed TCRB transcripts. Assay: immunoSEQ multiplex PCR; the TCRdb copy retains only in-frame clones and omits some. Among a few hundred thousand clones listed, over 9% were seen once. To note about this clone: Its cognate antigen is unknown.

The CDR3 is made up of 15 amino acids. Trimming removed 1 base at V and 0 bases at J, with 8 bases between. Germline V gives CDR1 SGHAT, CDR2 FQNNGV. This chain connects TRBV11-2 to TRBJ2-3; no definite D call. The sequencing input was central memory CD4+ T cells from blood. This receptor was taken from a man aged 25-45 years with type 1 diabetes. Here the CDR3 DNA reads TGTGCCAGCAGCTTAGCAACTCCTAGCACAGATACGCAGTATTTT. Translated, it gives CASSLATPSTDTQYF.